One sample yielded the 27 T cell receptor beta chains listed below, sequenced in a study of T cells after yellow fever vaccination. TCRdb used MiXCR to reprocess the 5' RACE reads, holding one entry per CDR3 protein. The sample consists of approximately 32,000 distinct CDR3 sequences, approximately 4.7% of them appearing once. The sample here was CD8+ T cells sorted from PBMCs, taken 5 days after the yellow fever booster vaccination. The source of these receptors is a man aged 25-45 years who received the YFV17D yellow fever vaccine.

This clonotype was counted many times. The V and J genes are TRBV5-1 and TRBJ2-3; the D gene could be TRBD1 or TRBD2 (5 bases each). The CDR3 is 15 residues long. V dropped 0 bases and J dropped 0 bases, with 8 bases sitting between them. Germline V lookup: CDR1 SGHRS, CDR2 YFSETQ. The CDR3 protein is CASSLAGTSTDTQYF. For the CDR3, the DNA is TGCGCCAGCAGCTTGGCCGGGACGAGCACAGATACGCAGTATTTT.

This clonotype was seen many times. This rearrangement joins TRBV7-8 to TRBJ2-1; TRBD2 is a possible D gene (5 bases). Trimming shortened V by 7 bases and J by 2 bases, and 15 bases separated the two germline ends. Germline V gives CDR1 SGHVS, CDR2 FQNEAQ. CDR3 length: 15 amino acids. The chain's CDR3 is CASILRGTTYNEQFF. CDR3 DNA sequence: TGTGCCAGCATCCTCCGGGGTACGACCTACAATGAGCAGTTCTTC.

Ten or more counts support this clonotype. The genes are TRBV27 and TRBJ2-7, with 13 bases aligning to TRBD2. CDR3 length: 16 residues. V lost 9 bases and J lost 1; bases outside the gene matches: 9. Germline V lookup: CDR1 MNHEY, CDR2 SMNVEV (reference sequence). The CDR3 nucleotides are TGTGCCAGTCTGGGAGGGGGACTAGCGGGATCCTACGAGCAGTACTTC. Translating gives CASLGGGLAGSYEQYF.

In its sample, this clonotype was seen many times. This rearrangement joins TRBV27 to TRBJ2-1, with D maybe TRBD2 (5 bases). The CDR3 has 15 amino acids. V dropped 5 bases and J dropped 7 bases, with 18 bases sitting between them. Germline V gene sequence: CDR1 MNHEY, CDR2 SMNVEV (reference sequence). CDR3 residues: CASSTLPGGQNEQFF. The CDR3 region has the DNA TGTGCCAGCAGTACCCTCCCCGGCGGGCAAAATGAGCAGTTCTTC.

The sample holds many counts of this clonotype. The CDR3 nucleotides are TGTGCGGTGGGCTCCTACGAGCAGTACTTC. Its translation is CAVGSYEQYF. The J gene is TRBJ2-7, the V gene TRBV19; D remains ambiguous. Germline lookup yields CDR1 LNHDA and CDR2 SQIVND (reference sequence). This CDR3 has 10 amino acids.

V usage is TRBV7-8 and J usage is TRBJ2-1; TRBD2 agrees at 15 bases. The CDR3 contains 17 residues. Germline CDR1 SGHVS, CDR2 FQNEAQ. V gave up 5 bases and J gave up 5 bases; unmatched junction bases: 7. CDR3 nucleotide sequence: TGTGCCAGCAGCATTGGGACTAGCGGGAGGAAGAACAATGAGCAGTTCTTC. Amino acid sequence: CASSIGTSGRKNNEQFF. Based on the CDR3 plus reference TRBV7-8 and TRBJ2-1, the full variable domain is GAGVSQSPRYKVAKRGQDVALRCDPISGHVSLFWYQQALGQGPEFLTYFQNEAQLDKSGLPSDRFFAERPEGSVSTLKIQRTQQEDSAVYLCASSIGTSGRKNNEQFFGPGTRLTVL.

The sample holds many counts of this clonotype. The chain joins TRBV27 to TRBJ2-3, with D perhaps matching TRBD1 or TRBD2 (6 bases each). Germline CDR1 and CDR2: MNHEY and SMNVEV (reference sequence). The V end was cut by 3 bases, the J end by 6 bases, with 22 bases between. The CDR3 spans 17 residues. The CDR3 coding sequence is TGTGCCAGCAGTTTTGGTAGTTGGGGGGCGCCCGGGGATACGCAGTATTTT. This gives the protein CASSFGSWGAPGDTQYF.

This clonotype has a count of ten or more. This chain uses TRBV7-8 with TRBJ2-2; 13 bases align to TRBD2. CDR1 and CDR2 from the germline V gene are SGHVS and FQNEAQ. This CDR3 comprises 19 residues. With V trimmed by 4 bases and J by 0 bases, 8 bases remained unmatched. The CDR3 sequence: CASSSFRLAGGSNTGELFF. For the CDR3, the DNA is TGTGCCAGCAGCTCGTTCCGACTAGCGGGAGGCTCGAACACCGGGGAGCTGTTTTTT.

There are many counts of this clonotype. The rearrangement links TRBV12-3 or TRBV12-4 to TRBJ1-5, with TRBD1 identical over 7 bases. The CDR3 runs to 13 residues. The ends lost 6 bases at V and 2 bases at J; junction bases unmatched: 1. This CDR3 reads CASRGQGNQPQHF. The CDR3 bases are TGTGCCAGCAGAGGACAGGGCAATCAGCCCCAGCATTTT.

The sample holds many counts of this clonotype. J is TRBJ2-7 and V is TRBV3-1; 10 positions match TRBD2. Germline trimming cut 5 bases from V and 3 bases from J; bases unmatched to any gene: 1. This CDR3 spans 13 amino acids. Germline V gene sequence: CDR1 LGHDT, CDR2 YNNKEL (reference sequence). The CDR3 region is CASSVAGGYEQYF. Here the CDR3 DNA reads TGTGCCAGCAGCGTAGCGGGAGGCTACGAGCAGTACTTC.

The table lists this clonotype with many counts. CDR3 in DNA: TGTGCCAGCAGGGCCGGGACAGGAAACTCCTACGAGCAGTACTTC. Translating it yields CASRAGTGNSYEQYF. This chain uses TRBV6-5 with TRBJ2-7, with 8 bases aligning to TRBD1. Germline V CDR1 and CDR2: MNHEY, SVGAGI. The CDR3 contains 15 residues. The J segment lost 0 bases and the V segment lost 6 bases, leaving 7 bases of the junction unmatched.

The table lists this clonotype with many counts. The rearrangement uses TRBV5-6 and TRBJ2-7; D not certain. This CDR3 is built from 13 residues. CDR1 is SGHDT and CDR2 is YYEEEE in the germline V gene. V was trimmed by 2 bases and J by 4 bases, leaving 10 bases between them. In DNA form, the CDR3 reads TGTGCCAGCAGCTTAATCGGATCATACGAGCAGTACTTC. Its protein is CASSLIGSYEQYF.

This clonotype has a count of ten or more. CDR3 protein: CATIGGVNEQFF. DNA of the CDR3: TGTGCCACTATAGGGGGGGTCAATGAGCAGTTCTTC. This chain joins TRBV19 and TRBJ2-1, with D possibly TRBD2 on 7 matching bases. CDR3 length: 12 amino acids. V shed 10 bases and J shed 6 bases, with 13 bases lying between them. Germline V gives CDR1 LNHDA, CDR2 SQIVND (reference sequence).

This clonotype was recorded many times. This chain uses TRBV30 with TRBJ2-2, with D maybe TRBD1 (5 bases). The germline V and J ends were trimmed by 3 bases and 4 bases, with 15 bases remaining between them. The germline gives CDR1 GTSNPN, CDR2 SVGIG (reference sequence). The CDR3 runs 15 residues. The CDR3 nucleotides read TGTGCCTGGAGGGAAGGCAGGGAAGCCACCGGGGAGCTGTTTTTT. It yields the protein CAWREGREATGELFF.

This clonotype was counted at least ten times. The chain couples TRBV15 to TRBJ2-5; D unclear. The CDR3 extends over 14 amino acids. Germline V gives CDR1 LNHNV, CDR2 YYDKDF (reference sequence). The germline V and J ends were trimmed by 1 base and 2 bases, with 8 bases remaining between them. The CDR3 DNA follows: TGTGCCACCAGCAGAGTTGGATATCAAGAGACCCAGTACTTC. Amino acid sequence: CATSRVGYQETQYF.

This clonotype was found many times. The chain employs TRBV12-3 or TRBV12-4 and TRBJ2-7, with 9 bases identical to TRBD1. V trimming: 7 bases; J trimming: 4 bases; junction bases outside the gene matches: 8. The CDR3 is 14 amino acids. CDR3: CASNTRDRDYEQYF. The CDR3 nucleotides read TGTGCCAGCAATACGAGGGACAGGGATTACGAGCAGTACTTC.

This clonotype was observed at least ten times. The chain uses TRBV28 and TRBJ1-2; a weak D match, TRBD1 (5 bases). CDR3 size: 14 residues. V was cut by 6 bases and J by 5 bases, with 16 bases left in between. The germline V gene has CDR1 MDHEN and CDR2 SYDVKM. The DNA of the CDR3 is TGTGCCAGCAGGGGGGAAGGCAGGCGATATGGCTACACCTTC. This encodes CASRGEGRRYGYTF.

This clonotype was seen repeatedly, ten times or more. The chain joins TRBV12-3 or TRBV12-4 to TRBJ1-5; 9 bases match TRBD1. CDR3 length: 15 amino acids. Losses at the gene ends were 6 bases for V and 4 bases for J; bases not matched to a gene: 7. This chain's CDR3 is CASRTDRGINQPQHF. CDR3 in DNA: TGTGCCAGCAGAACCGACAGGGGGATTAATCAGCCCCAGCATTTT.

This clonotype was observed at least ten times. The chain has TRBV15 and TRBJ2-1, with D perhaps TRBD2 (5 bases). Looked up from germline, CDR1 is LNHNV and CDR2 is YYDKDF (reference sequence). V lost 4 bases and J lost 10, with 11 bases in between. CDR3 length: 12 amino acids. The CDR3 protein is CATSTGRREQFF. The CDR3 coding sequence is TGTGCCACCAGCACGGGAAGAAGAGAGCAGTTCTTC.

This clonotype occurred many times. The CDR3 nucleotides are TGTGCCAGCAGTTACCCCACCGACACCGGGGAGCTGTTTTTT. This gives the protein CASSYPTDTGELFF. This sequence joins TRBV6-2 or TRBV6-3 and TRBJ2-2; D is uncertain. There are 14 residues in the CDR3. Looked up from germline, CDR1 is MNHEY and CDR2 is SVGEGT. Between the trimmed V and J ends, which lost 2 bases and 3 bases, there was a span of 7 bases.

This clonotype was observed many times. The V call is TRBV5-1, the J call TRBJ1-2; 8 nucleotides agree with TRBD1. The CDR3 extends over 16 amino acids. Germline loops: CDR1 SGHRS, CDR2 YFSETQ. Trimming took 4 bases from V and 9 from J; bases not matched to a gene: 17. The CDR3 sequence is CASSPGQADVPTSYTF. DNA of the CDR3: TGCGCCAGCAGCCCGGGACAGGCCGACGTCCCCACCAGCTACACCTTC.

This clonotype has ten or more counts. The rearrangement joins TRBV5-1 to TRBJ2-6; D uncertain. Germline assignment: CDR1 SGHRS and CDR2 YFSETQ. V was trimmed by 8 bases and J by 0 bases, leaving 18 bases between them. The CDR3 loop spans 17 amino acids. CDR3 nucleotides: TGCGCCAGTAAAATCAGCATCCTCCTCTCTGGGGCCAACGTCCTGACTTTC. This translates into CASKISILLSGANVLTF.

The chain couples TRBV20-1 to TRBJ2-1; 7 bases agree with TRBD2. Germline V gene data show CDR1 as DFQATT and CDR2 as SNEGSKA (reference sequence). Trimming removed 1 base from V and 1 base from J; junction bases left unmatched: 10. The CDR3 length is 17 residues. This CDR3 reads CSARALAGEISYNEQFF. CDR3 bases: TGCAGTGCTAGAGCTTTGGCGGGAGAGATTTCCTACAATGAGCAGTTCTTC.

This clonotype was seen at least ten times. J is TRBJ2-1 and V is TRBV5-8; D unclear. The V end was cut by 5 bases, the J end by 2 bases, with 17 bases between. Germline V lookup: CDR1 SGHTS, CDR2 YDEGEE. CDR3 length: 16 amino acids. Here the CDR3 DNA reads TGTGCCAGCAGGCTGGCCCCACACGGCGCCTACAATGAGCAGTTCTTC. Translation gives CASRLAPHGAYNEQFF.

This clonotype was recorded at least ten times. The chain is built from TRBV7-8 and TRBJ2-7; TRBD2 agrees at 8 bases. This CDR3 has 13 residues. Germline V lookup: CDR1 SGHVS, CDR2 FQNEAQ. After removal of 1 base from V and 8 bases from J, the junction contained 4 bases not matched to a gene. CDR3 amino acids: CASSLEERGQQYF. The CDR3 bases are TGTGCCAGCAGCTTAGAGGAGCGGGGGCAGCAGTACTTC.

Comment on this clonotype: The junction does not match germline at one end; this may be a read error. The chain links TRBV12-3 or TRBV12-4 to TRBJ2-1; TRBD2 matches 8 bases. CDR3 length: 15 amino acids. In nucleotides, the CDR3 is TGTGCCAGCCAAAGGAGATCTAGCGGGTATAATGAGCACTTCTTC. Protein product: CASQRRSSGYNEHFF.

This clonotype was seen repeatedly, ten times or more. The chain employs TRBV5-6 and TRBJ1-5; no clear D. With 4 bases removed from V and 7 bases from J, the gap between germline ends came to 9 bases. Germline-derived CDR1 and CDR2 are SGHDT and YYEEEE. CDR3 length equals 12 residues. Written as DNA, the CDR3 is TGTGCCAGCAGCGGCAGGAGGCAGCCCCAGCATTTT. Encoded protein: CASSGRRQPQHF.